The 14 T cell receptor beta chains below come from one sample, sequenced in a study of early T cells in non-severe SARS-CoV-2 infection. A single record per CDR3 protein comes from TCRdb applying MiXCR to the 5' RACE reads. This table has more than 80,000 distinct CDR3 sequences, roughly 15% appearing once. Specimen: whole blood. The receptor source for this set is an adult who was a healthcare worker with PCR-confirmed SARS-CoV-2 infection or an uninfected control (not recorded which).

The rearrangement uses TRBV5-1 and TRBJ2-3; TRBD2 matches 9 bases. In germline, CDR1 is SGHRS, CDR2 YFSETQ. The CDR3 spans 15 residues. Trimming removed 7 bases from V and 0 bases from J; junction bases left unmatched: 6. This CDR3 reads CASLRGGASTDTQYF. CDR3 DNA sequence: TGCGCCAGCCTTCGCGGGGGGGCTAGCACAGATACGCAGTATTTT.

This clonotype showed up many times. The rearrangement uses TRBV29-1 and TRBJ2-3; D might be TRBD1 (6 bases). V gave up 6 bases and J gave up 1 base, with 23 bases separating them. Looked up from germline, CDR1 is SQVTM and CDR2 is ANQGSEA. The CDR3 totals 17 residues. The CDR3 DNA sequence: TGCAGCGTCGCGAAACTATCGAGGGCAGGGGGCACAGATACGCAGTATTTT. It encodes CSVAKLSRAGGTDTQYF.

V usage is TRBV11-3 and J usage is TRBJ2-1; 7 bases align to TRBD1. Trimming took 4 bases from V and 2 from J; bases not matched to a gene: 5. Germline CDR1 reads SGHNT; CDR2 reads YENEEA. The CDR3 consists of 15 residues. CDR3 sequence: CASSSTGTAYNEQFF. The CDR3 DNA reads TGTGCCAGCAGCTCCACCGGGACAGCCTACAATGAGCAGTTCTTC. The complete variable domain, with remaining parts taken from reference TRBV11-3 and TRBJ2-1, reads EAGVVQSPRYKIIEKKQPVAFWCNPISGHNTLYWYLQNLGQGPELLIRYENEEAVDDSQLPKDRFSAERLKGVDSTLKIQPAELGDSAVYLCASSSTGTAYNEQFFGPGTRLTVL.

This chain connects TRBV20-1 to TRBJ2-7, with TRBD1 matching 10 bases. Germline V gene sequence: CDR1 DFQATT, CDR2 SNEGSKA (reference sequence). The CDR3 is 14 residues long. V shed 6 bases, J shed 5 bases, and the junction held 10 bases outside the gene matches. CDR3 protein: CSAFPGQGYNEQYF. Written as DNA, the CDR3 is TGCAGTGCGTTCCCGGGACAGGGGTACAACGAGCAGTACTTC.

This clonotype came up many times. The chain employs TRBV12-3 or TRBV12-4 and TRBJ1-3, with D possibly matching TRBD1 (5 bases). This CDR3 contains 14 residues. Trimming removed 6 bases at V and 1 base at J, with 10 bases between. CDR3 region: CASSPTASGNTIYF. In DNA, the CDR3 is TGTGCCAGCAGCCCGACAGCTTCTGGAAACACCATATATTTT.

In this sample, this clonotype turned up many times. The V call is TRBV11-2, the J call TRBJ2-1; D may be TRBD2 (6 bases). CDR1 and CDR2 from the germline V gene are SGHAT and FQNNGV. The CDR3 is made up of 13 amino acids. Trimming removed 6 bases from V and 4 bases from J, with 10 bases in between. The CDR3 nucleotides read TGTGCCAGCAGGTGGGGGACTTACAATGAGCAGTTCTTC. Its protein product is CASRWGTYNEQFF.

This clonotype was recorded many times. V is TRBV4-3 and J is TRBJ2-1; D is unresolved. CDR3 length: 15 residues. Germline V CDR1 and CDR2: LGHNA, YSLEER. Trimming cost V 0 bases and J 0 bases, with 6 bases left between them. CDR3 nucleotides: TGCGCCAGCAGCCAAGATAGGGTCTCCTACAATGAGCAGTTCTTC. It is translated as CASSQDRVSYNEQFF.

V and J are TRBV29-1 and TRBJ1-2; 9 positions agree with TRBD1. After removal of 7 bases from V and 8 bases from J, the junction contained 5 bases not matched to a gene. This CDR3 is built from 11 residues. Germline values: CDR1 SQVTM, CDR2 ANQGSEA. In DNA, the CDR3 is TGCAGCGGGAGGACAGGGGACGGCTACACCTTC. It is translated as CSGRTGDGYTF.

V is TRBV20-1 and J is TRBJ2-2; a weak D match, TRBD1 (6 bases). CDR1 is DFQATT and CDR2 is SNEGSKA in the germline V gene (reference sequence). The V and J ends lost 3 bases and 1 base respectively, with 15 bases between them. The CDR3 spans 16 residues. CDR3 nucleotide sequence: TGCAGTGCTAGGCGAAGACGGACAGAGAACACCGGGGAGCTGTTTTTT. Translated: CSARRRRTENTGELFF.

The CDR3 bases are TGTGCCATCTGTGGCGACTCCACGACAGATACGCAGTATTTT. Translated, it gives CAICGDSTTDTQYF. The chain links TRBV10-3 to TRBJ2-3; D remains ambiguous. This CDR3 is built from 14 residues. Germline CDR1 is ENHRY and CDR2 is SYGVKD. Trimming left V 8 bases short and J 3 bases short, with 15 bases between.

This clonotype occurred a few times. The chain joins TRBV6-2 or TRBV6-3 to TRBJ1-2; D remains ambiguous. CDR1 is MNHEY, CDR2 SVGEGT, per germline. Trimming removed 3 bases at V and 8 bases at J, with 7 bases between. The CDR3 extends over 11 amino acids. CDR3 amino acids: CASSYSSGYTF. The CDR3, as DNA: TGTGCCAGCAGTTATTCATCCGGCTACACCTTC.

This clonotype occurred many times. The chain couples TRBV6-5 to TRBJ1-6; D is perhaps TRBD1 (6 bases). CDR1 MNHEY and CDR2 SVGAGI come from the germline V gene. The CDR3 length is 17 residues. Trimming left V 0 bases short and J 6 bases short, with 15 bases between. The CDR3 region is CASSYSTPGEGNSPLHF. The CDR3 bases are TGTGCCAGCAGTTACTCGACGCCAGGGGAGGGTAATTCACCCCTCCACTTT.

The chain joins TRBV3-1 to TRBJ1-2; D is uncertain. Per germline, CDR1 LGHDT and CDR2 YNNKEL (reference sequence). CDR3 size: 13 residues. Trimming took 2 bases from V and 8 from J, leaving 12 bases between them. The CDR3 coding sequence is TGTGCCAGCAGCCAAACGAGACTAAACGGCTACACCTTC. It encodes CASSQTRLNGYTF.

This clonotype was seen a handful of times. The chain recombines TRBV7-2 with TRBJ1-3; D might be TRBD1 (5 bases). This CDR3 region has 17 residues. Germline V gives CDR1 SGHTA, CDR2 FQGNSA. V lost 4 bases, J lost 1 base, and 17 bases lay in between. The CDR3 reads CASSSRPTGASGNTIYF. CDR3 nucleotide sequence: TGTGCCAGCAGCTCAAGACCTACTGGGGCATCTGGAAACACCATATATTTT.